Below are 5 T cell receptor beta chains sequenced from a single sample in a study of T cells in Graves' hyperthyroidism and ophthalmopathy. TCR beta CDR3 sequences were amplified from RNA transcripts. The TCR CDR3 first-round RT-PCR relied on the HTBI primer set. In TCRdb, the multiplex PCR reads were re-called with MiXCR into one record per CDR3 protein. Among 560,000 or so distinct CDR3 sequences listed, approximately 20% were seen once. Sequenced sample: blood. These receptor sequences come from a man in his forties with Graves' ophthalmopathy.

This clonotype was counted between two and nine times. The chain employs TRBV2 and TRBJ1-5, with D possibly TRBD1 on 5 matching bases. The CDR3 is 14 residues long. The V and J ends lost 3 bases and 6 bases respectively, with 12 bases between them. The germline V gene encodes CDR1 SNHLY and CDR2 FYNNEI. CDR3 sequence (DNA): TGTGCCAGCAGTGAGACCCAGGGTCCTCAGCCCCAGCATTTT. It specifies CASSETQGPQPQHF. The whole variable domain, remainder taken from reference TRBV2 and TRBJ1-5, is EPEVTQTPSHQVTQMGQEVILRCVPISNHLYFYWYRQILGQKVEFLVSFYNNEISEKSEIFDDQFSVERPDGSNFTLKIRSTKLEDSAMYFCASSETQGPQPQHFGDGTRLSIL.

This clonotype has only a few counts. The V call is TRBV9, the J call TRBJ1-2; tentatively, D is TRBD1 (5 bases). Germline CDR1 SGDLS, CDR2 YYNGEE. This CDR3 is 15 amino acids long. V was cut by 3 bases and J by 7 bases, with 19 bases left in between. The DNA of the CDR3 is TGTGCCAGCAGCGAAGATACGGGGCCTGGTGGTGGCTACACCTTC. Translated, it gives CASSEDTGPGGGYTF.

The table lists this clonotype with a few counts. The junction departs from germline at one end; a sequencing error may be responsible. This rearrangement joins TRBV6-1 to TRBJ2-1; D gene unclear. The CDR3 totals 12 residues. In germline, CDR1 is MNHNS, CDR2 SASEGT. CDR3 amino acids: CATSGPYNEQFF. The CDR3 bases are TGTGCCACCAGTGGGCCCTACAATGAGCAGTTCTTC.

Many counts were recorded for this clonotype. V usage is TRBV5-1 and J usage is TRBJ2-1; D call uncertain. Germline CDR1 reads SGHRS; CDR2 reads YFSETQ. The CDR3 loop spans 16 amino acids. Trimming stripped 4 bases from V and 0 bases from J, with 14 bases between. Here the CDR3 reads CASSPLDLGSYNEQFF. The CDR3 DNA reads as TGCGCCAGCAGCCCACTTGACCTTGGCTCCTACAATGAGCAGTTCTTC.

The rearrangement joins TRBV20-1 to TRBJ2-7, with D perhaps being TRBD1 or TRBD2 (6 bases each). Trimming shortened V by 0 bases and J by 2 bases, and 14 bases separated the two germline ends. The length of the CDR3 is 15 residues. Germline-derived CDR1 and CDR2 are DFQATT and SNEGSKA (reference sequence). The CDR3: CSARDLRGPPYEQYF. DNA of the CDR3: TGCAGTGCTAGAGATCTCCGGGGGCCCCCCTACGAGCAGTACTTC.